The 19 T cell receptor beta chains below come from one sample, sequenced in a study of T cell responses to AZD1222 COVID-19 vaccine. Some clones are missing from TCRdb's copy, which holds only in-frame ones; the method was immunoSEQ multiplex PCR. The sample has some 130,000 clones, about nine tenths seen once. The sample here was peripheral blood, taken 28 days after the second AZD1222 dose. Every receptor here comes from an adult who received the AZD1222 COVID-19 vaccine.

Here the CDR3 DNA reads TGTGCCAGCAGTTTATTGACAGACTATGGCTACACCTTC. This codes for CASSLLTDYGYTF. The rearrangement links TRBV12-3 or TRBV12-4 to TRBJ1-2; D perhaps matches TRBD1 (5 bases). This CDR3 is built from 13 residues. Trimming shortened V by 2 bases and J by 3 bases, and 7 bases separated the two germline ends.

For the CDR3, the DNA is TGTGCCAGCAGCTCCAGGGTGGTAGCTTTCTTT. Translating gives CASSSRVVAFF. This sequence joins TRBV7-9 and TRBJ1-1; D might be TRBD1 (5 bases). Germline V gives CDR1 SEHNR, CDR2 FQNEAQ (reference sequence). The ends were cut back, 4 bases at V and 10 bases at J, with 10 bases in the middle. The CDR3 spans 11 residues. The full variable domain, with the rest looked up from reference TRBV7-9 and TRBJ1-1, is DTGVSQNPRHKITKRGQNVTFRCDPISEHNRLYWYRQTLGQGPEFLTYFQNEAQLEKSRLLSDRFSAERPKGSFSTLEIQRTEQGDSAMYLCASSSRVVAFFGQGTRLTVV.

J is TRBJ2-5 and V is TRBV7-9, with 12 bases identical to TRBD2. CDR3 size: 16 residues. The J segment lost 3 bases and the V segment lost 5 bases, leaving 7 bases of the junction unmatched. In germline, CDR1 is SEHNR, CDR2 FQNEAQ (reference sequence). This CDR3 reads CASSTLTSGGKETQYF. The CDR3 DNA reads TGTGCCAGCAGCACACTGACTAGCGGGGGCAAAGAGACCCAGTACTTC.

The chain couples TRBV3-1 (or the pseudogene TRBV3-2) to TRBJ2-2; D is ambiguous. CDR3 size: 13 residues. Deletions cut 5 bases from V and 7 bases from J, with 11 bases between. Germline V gene sequence: CDR1 LGHDT, CDR2 YNNKEL (reference sequence). The CDR3 DNA reads as TGTGCCAGCAGCACGGTATCTATCGGGGAGCTGTTTTTT. As protein: CASSTVSIGELFF.

The V and J genes are TRBV7-2 and TRBJ2-1; TRBD2 matches at 11 bases. The V and J ends lost 5 bases and 3 bases, in that order; junction bases with no gene match: 9. The V gene's germline CDR1 is SGHTA and CDR2 FQGNSA. The CDR3 runs to 17 residues. The CDR3 loop is CASSPQPGTSGYNEQFF. The CDR3 nucleotides are TGTGCCAGCAGCCCGCAACCCGGGACTAGCGGCTACAATGAGCAGTTCTTC.

This clone has more than one count but fewer than ten. V and J are TRBV4-2 and TRBJ2-2, with TRBD1 matching 7 bases. The germline gives CDR1 LGHNA, CDR2 YNFKEQ. Trimming removed 5 bases from V and 6 bases from J; junction bases left unmatched: 3. The CDR3 is made up of 13 amino acids. CDR3 region: CASSVDRAGELFF. The CDR3 DNA reads as TGTGCCAGCAGCGTTGACAGGGCCGGGGAGCTGTTTTTT.

This clone has more than one count but fewer than ten. The junction differs from germline at one of its ends, possibly a read error. This chain connects TRBV7-7 to TRBJ2-1; 7 bases match TRBD1. The CDR3 has 15 residues. Germline CDR1 and CDR2: SSHAT and FNYEAQ (reference sequence). The CDR3 region has the DNA TGTGCTAGCAGCTTGGGGCAGGGGGTTCACAATGAGCAGTTCTTC. Amino acid sequence: CASSLGQGVHNEQFF.

CDR3 loop: CAISEDLSNQPQHF. The CDR3 bases are TGTGCCATCAGTGAGGATTTGAGCAATCAGCCCCAGCATTTT. This rearrangement joins TRBV10-3 to TRBJ1-5; no reliable D call. Looked up from germline, CDR1 is ENHRY and CDR2 is SYGVKD. The V end lost 2 bases, the J end lost 1 base, and 6 bases lay between the germline ends. The CDR3 is made up of 14 amino acids.

This chain uses TRBV29-1 with TRBJ2-7, with 14 nucleotides matching TRBD2. Germline V gene lookup returns CDR1 SQVTM and CDR2 ANQGSEA. The CDR3 loop spans 15 amino acids. V lost 5 bases, J lost 6 bases, and 9 bases stayed unmatched. In nucleotides, the CDR3 is TGCAGCGTTATGGGTTCCGGGACTAGCGGGAGCGAGCAGTACTTC. It codes for CSVMGSGTSGSEQYF.

The genes are TRBV19 and TRBJ1-4; weak D call: TRBD1 (6 bases). Deletions cut 7 bases from V and 5 bases from J, with 14 bases between. Germline loops: CDR1 LNHDA, CDR2 SQIVND (reference sequence). The CDR3 is made up of 14 amino acids. CDR3 sequence (DNA): TGTGCCAGTATCAGGACGGGACAAAATGAAAAACTGTTTTTT. Its translation: CASIRTGQNEKLFF.

The rearrangement joins TRBV28 to TRBJ1-1; D uncertain. V lost 6 bases and J 3 bases, leaving 11 bases between the germline ends. The CDR3 contains 13 residues. Germline CDR1 reads MDHEN; CDR2 reads SYDVKM. The CDR3 reads CASSPWMDTEAFF. The CDR3 nucleotides are TGTGCCAGCAGCCCTTGGATGGACACTGAAGCTTTCTTT.

This rearrangement joins TRBV6-1 to TRBJ2-7; TRBD1 aligns across 10 bases. V shed 1 base, J shed 1 base, and the junction held 4 bases outside the gene matches. CDR1 and CDR2 (germline): MNHNS, SASEGT. The CDR3 covers 16 residues. CDR3 sequence reads: CASSEGTGGGSYEQYF. DNA for the CDR3: TGTGCCAGCAGTGAAGGGACAGGGGGGGGTTCCTACGAGCAGTACTTC.

CDR3 sequence: CASLSPQGISNQPQHF. CDR3 nucleotide sequence: TGTGCCAGCTTGTCCCCACAGGGGATCAGCAATCAGCCCCAGCATTTT. V and J are TRBV28 and TRBJ1-5, with 7 bases that match TRBD1. This CDR3 has 16 residues. CDR1 and CDR2 (germline): MDHEN, SYDVKM. The V segment lost 8 bases and the J segment 1 base; nucleotides outside the gene matches: 11.

The genes are TRBV7-9 and TRBJ2-1; TRBD2 matches at 7 bases. Trimming removed 3 bases from V and 7 bases from J; junction bases left unmatched: 9. CDR1 is SEHNR and CDR2 is FQNEAQ in the germline V gene (reference sequence). CDR3 length: 15 residues. This chain's CDR3 is CASSFGGSPANEQFF. DNA for the CDR3: TGTGCCAGCAGCTTTGGCGGGAGCCCCGCAAATGAGCAGTTCTTC. The variable domain in full, completed from reference TRBV7-9 and TRBJ2-1, reads DTGVSQNPRHKITKRGQNVTFRCDPISEHNRLYWYRQTLGQGPEFLTYFQNEAQLEKSRLLSDRFSAERPKGSFSTLEIQRTEQGDSAMYLCASSFGGSPANEQFFGPGTRLTVL.

This chain connects TRBV6-1 to TRBJ2-3, with D unresolved. Trimming took 2 bases from V and 0 from J, leaving 6 bases between them. This CDR3 is built from 14 residues. Germline V gives CDR1 MNHNS, CDR2 SASEGT. DNA of the CDR3: TGTGCCAGCAGTGAATCCAGAAGCACAGATACGCAGTATTTT. As protein: CASSESRSTDTQYF.

The rearrangement links TRBV7-3 to TRBJ2-1, with 12 bases fitting TRBD2. The CDR3 loop spans 20 amino acids. Losses at the gene ends were 5 bases for V and 0 bases for J; bases not matched to a gene: 14. Germline lookup yields CDR1 SGHTA and CDR2 FQGTGA. The CDR3 sequence: CASSRPGALAGGSSYNEQFF. Written as DNA, the CDR3 is TGTGCCAGCAGCCGCCCTGGGGCACTAGCGGGAGGCTCCTCCTACAATGAGCAGTTCTTC.

The J gene is TRBJ1-3, the V gene TRBV5-6, with D possibly being TRBD1 (5 bases). Germline CDR1 SGHDT, CDR2 YYEEEE. The CDR3 consists of 15 residues. V lost 7 bases and J lost 4, with 18 bases in between. CDR3 region: CASAPDPGTGNTIYF. In nucleotides, the CDR3 is TGTGCCAGCGCACCCGACCCGGGGACGGGAAACACCATATATTTT.

This clone was detected only once. This chain joins TRBV27 and TRBJ1-3; 7 nucleotides align to TRBD1. This CDR3 has 17 residues. Germline lookup yields CDR1 MNHEY and CDR2 SMNVEV (reference sequence). Unmatched junction bases numbered 13, after V lost 2 bases and J lost 6 bases. The CDR3 is CASSLKQRTGKSNTIYF. CDR3 sequence (DNA): TGTGCCAGCAGTTTAAAACAGCGGACAGGTAAGTCAAACACCATATATTTT.

This clone was detected a few times. This rearrangement joins TRBV24-1 to TRBJ1-5, with D maybe TRBD1 (5 bases). Looked up from germline, CDR1 is KGHDR and CDR2 is SFDVKD. V shed 3 bases and J shed 9 bases, with 11 bases lying between them. The CDR3 runs to 13 residues. The CDR3 DNA follows: TGTGCCACCAGTGATGGTTCAGGGCCGCCCCAGCATTTT. It specifies CATSDGSGPPQHF.